Each of the 6 T cell receptor beta chains below was sequenced from the same sample in a study of T cells in Graves' hyperthyroidism and ophthalmopathy. TCR beta CDR3 sequences were amplified from RNA transcripts. The HTBI primer set drove a first-round RT-PCR of the TCR CDR3. MiXCR was run by TCRdb on the multiplex PCR reads, yielding one entry per CDR3 protein. The sample consists of some 200,000 distinct CDR3 sequences, less than 20% of them appearing once. The sequenced sample was blood. The source of these receptors is a woman between 50 and 59 years old with Graves' hyperthyroidism.

This clonotype was seen a handful of times. J is TRBJ1-2 and V is TRBV6-1; D remains unclear. This CDR3 spans 14 amino acids. Germline CDR1 reads MNHNS; CDR2 reads SASEGT. The V gene lost 5 bases and the J gene lost 3 bases, with 13 bases spanning the gap. The CDR3 sequence is CASSRTPRDYGYTF. The CDR3 DNA follows: TGTGCCAGCAGTAGAACCCCCCGGGACTATGGCTACACCTTC.

This clonotype appeared many times. The chain links TRBV7-6 to TRBJ2-2, with D perhaps matching TRBD2 (5 bases). CDR3 length equals 13 residues. Deletions cut 10 bases from V and 3 bases from J, with 12 bases between. Germline CDR1 reads SGHVS; CDR2 reads FNYEAQ. CDR3 region: CAIGGLDTGELFF. Written as DNA, the CDR3 is TGTGCCATCGGCGGGCTGGACACCGGGGAGCTGTTTTTT.

This clonotype has just a few counts. V is TRBV6-1 and J is TRBJ2-1; a possible D gene is TRBD1 (6 bases). CDR3 size: 14 residues. V lost 5 bases and J lost 4, with 12 bases in between. Germline V gives CDR1 MNHNS, CDR2 SASEGT. The CDR3 protein is CASSPGAPYNEQFF. The CDR3 nucleotides are TGTGCCAGCAGTCCAGGGGCCCCGTACAATGAGCAGTTCTTC.

This clonotype was seen a single time. This may be a read error: a much more frequent sequence differs by one nucleotide. The J gene is TRBJ2-2, the V gene TRBV27; a possible D gene is TRBD2 (5 bases). The CDR3 runs to 13 residues. CDR1 MNHEY and CDR2 SMNVEV come from the germline V gene (reference sequence). Here the CDR3 DNA reads TGTGCCAGCAGTTCTGGGTGGATCGGGAAGCTGTTTTTT. It specifies CASSSGWIGKLFF.

A few counts support this clonotype. The conserved phenylalanine or tryptophan is not found at the CDR3 terminus, so this likely reflects a read error. The chain couples TRBV20-1 to TRBJ2-7; 12 nucleotides agree with TRBD2. Germline assignment: CDR1 DFQATT and CDR2 SNEGSKA (reference sequence). This CDR3 comprises 16 residues. The ends lost 0 bases at V and 3 bases at J; junction bases unmatched: 6. The DNA for the CDR3 is TGCAGTGCTAGAGAACTAGCGGGAGGAGATGGCTACGAGCAGTACCTC. Residues: CSARELAGGDGYEQYL.

The rearrangement links TRBV10-3 to TRBJ2-7; D is perhaps TRBD2 (6 bases). CDR1 is ENHRY and CDR2 is SYGVKD in the germline V gene. This CDR3 spans 15 amino acids. Trimming shortened V by 5 bases and J by 0 bases, and 14 bases separated the two germline ends. DNA of the CDR3: TGTGCCATCAGTCCGGGGGTTAGCGCCTCCTACGAGCAGTACTTC. This translates into CAISPGVSASYEQYF.